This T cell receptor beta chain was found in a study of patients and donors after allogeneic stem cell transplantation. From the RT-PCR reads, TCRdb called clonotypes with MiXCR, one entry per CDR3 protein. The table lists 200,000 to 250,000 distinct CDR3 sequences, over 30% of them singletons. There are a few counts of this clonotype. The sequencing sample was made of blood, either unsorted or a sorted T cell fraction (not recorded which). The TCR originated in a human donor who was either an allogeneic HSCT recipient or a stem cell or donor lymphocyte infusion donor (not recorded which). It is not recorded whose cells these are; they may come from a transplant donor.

CDR3 sequence (DNA): TGCGCCAGCAGCCAAGAGGAGGGACGAAACACTGAAGCTTTCTTT. Translated: CASSQEEGRNTEAFF. The chain recombines TRBV4-3 with TRBJ1-1; D may be TRBD1 (5 bases). The CDR3 length is 15 residues. Germline V gene data show CDR1 as LGHNA and CDR2 as YSLEER. Deletions cut 0 bases from V and 2 bases from J, with 10 bases between.